This TCR beta chain was sequenced during a study of blood T cells in healthy people across ages. With 5 bases removed from V and 0 bases from J, the gap between germline ends came to 13 bases. Germline V gene sequence: CDR1 DFQATT, CDR2 SNEGSKA (reference sequence). The CDR3 contains 15 residues. This clonotype was recorded many times. Its antigen remains unidentified. Study-level results: Because sorting was not performed, PBMCs prevented conclusive naive versus antigen-experienced comparison. Strong correlation existed between TCR beta diversity and naive T cell percentage.

The sample, approximately 10 milliliters of peripheral blood, was drawn from each donor. Then a second PCR, running roughly 7 to 11 cycles, was carried out with a sample-barcoded 5' primer and a J-beta primer mix. One entry per CDR3 protein results from TCRdb running MiXCR on the 5' RACE reads. The sample includes hundreds of thousands of distinct CDR3 sequences, about 30% of them seen just once. Sample: blood. This TCR came from an elderly woman in good health. The gene calls are TRBV20-1 and TRBJ1-4, with D perhaps matching TRBD1 (5 bases). The CDR3 region is CSAGGIPATNEKLFF. The CDR3 DNA follows: TGCAGTGCTGGGGGGATACCTGCAACTAATGAAAAACTGTTTTTT.